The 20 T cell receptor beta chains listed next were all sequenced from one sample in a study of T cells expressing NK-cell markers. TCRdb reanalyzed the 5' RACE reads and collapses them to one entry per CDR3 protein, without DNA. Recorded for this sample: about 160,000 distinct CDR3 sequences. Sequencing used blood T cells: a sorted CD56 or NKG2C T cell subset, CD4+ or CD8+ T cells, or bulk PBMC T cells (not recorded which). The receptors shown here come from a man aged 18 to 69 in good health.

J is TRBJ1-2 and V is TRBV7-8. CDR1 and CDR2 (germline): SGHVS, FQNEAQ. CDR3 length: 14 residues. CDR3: CASSLRVGIDGYTF.

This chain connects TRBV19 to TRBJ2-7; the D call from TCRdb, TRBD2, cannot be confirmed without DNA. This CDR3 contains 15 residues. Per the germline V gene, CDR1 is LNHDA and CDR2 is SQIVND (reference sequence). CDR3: CASKQASGGTYEQYF.

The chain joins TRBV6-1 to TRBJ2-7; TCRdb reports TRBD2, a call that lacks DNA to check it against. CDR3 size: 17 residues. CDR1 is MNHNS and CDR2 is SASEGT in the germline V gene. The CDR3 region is CASSEGPGLVGSYEQYF.

CDR3 in amino acids: CASSGVSSYNEQFF. The V and J genes are TRBV4-1 and TRBJ2-1. In germline, CDR1 is MGHRA, CDR2 YSYEKL. The CDR3 is made up of 14 amino acids.

CDR3: CASSSQVWSGNEQFF. This chain uses TRBV28 with TRBJ2-1. CDR1 MDHEN and CDR2 SYDVKM come from the germline V gene. The CDR3 is made up of 15 amino acids.

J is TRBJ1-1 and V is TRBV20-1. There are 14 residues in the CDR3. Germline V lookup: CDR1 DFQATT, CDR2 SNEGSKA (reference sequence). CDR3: CSAALGHWNTEAFF.

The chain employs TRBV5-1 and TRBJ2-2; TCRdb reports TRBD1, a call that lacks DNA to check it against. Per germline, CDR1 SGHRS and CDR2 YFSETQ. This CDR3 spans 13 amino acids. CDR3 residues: CASTAGGTGELFF.

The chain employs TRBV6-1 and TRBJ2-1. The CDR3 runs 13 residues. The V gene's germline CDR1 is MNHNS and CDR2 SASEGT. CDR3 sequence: CASRRVVLDEQFF.

The CDR3 is CASSPDREATDTQYF. This chain uses TRBV28 with TRBJ2-3. In germline, CDR1 is MDHEN, CDR2 SYDVKM. The CDR3 has 15 amino acids.

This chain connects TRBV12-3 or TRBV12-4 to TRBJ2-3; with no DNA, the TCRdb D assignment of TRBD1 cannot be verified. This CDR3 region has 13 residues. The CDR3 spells CASSTAPFDTQYF.

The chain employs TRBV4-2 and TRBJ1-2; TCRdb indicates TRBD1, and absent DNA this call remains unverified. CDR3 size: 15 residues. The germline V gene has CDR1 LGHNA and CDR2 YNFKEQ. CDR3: CASSKDRMGLNGYTF.

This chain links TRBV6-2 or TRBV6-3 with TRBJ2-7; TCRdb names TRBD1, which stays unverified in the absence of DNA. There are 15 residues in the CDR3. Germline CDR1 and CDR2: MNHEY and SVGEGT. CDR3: CASSSVDRGLYEQYF.

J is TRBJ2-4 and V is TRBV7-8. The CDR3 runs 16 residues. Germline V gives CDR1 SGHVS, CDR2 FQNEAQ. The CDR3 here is CASSLLGGAAKNIQYF. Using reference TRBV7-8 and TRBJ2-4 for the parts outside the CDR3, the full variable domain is GAGVSQSPRYKVAKRGQDVALRCDPISGHVSLFWYQQALGQGPEFLTYFQNEAQLDKSGLPSDRFFAERPEGSVSTLKIQRTQQEDSAVYLCASSLLGGAAKNIQYFGAGTRLSVL.

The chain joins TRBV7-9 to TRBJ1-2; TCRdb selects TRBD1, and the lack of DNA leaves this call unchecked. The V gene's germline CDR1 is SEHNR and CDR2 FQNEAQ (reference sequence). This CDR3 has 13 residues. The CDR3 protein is CASTPGQGGGYTF.

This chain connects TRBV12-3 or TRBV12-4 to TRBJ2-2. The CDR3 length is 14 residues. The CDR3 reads CASSLDSVTGELFF.

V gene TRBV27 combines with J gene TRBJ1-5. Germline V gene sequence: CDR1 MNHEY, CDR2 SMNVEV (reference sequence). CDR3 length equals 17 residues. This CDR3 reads CASSLSNPRYSNQPQHF.

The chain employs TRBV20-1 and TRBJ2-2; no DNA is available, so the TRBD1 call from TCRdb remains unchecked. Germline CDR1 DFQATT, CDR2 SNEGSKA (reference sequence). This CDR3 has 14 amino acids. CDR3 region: CSASGQGDAGELFF.

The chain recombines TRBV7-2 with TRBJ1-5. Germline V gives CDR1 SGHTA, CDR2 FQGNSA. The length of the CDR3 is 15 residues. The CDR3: CASSPGFSSNQPQHF.

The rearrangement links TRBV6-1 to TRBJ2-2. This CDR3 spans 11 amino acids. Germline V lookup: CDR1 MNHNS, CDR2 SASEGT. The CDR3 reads CASSFWGGLFF.

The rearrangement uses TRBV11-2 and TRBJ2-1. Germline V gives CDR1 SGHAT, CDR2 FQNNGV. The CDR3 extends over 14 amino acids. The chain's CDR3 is CASSRAKAYNEQFF.